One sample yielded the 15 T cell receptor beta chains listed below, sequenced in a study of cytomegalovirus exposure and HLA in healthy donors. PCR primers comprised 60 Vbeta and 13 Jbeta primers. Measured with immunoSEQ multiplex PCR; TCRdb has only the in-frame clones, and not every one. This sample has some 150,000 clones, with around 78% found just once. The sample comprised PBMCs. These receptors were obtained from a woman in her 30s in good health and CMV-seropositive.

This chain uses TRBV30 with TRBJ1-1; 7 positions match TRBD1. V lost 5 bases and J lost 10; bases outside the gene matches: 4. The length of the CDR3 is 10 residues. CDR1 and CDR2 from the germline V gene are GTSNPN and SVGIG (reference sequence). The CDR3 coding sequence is TGTGCCTGGGAAAGGGGGCCAGCTTTCTTT. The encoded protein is CAWERGPAFF.

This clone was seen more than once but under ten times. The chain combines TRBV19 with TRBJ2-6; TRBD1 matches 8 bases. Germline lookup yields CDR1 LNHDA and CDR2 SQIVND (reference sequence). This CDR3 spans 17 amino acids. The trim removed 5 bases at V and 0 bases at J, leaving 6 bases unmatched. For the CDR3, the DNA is TGTGCCAGTAGTTCCGGACAGGGACGCTCTGGGGCCAACGTCCTGACTTTC. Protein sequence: CASSSGQGRSGANVLTF.

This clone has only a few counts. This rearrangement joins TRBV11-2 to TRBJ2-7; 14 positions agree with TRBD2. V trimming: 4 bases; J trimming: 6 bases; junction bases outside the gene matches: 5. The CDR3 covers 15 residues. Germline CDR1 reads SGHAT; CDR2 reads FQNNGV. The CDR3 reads CASSSTSGRAGEQYF. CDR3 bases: TGTGCCAGCAGCTCGACTAGCGGGAGGGCGGGCGAGCAGTACTTC.

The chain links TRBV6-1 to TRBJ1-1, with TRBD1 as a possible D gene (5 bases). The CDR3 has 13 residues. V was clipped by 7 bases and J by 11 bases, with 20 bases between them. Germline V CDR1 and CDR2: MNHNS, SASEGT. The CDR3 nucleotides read TGTGCCAGCAAAATACCGGGACTCAGGGACGCTTTCTTT. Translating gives CASKIPGLRDAFF.

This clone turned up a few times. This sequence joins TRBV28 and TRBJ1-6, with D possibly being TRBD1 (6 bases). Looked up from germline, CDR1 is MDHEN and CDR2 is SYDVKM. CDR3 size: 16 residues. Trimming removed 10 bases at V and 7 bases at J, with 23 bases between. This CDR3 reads CATSQPQGLGNSPLHF. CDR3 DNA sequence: TGTGCCACGTCTCAACCACAGGGACTAGGGAATTCACCCCTCCACTTT.

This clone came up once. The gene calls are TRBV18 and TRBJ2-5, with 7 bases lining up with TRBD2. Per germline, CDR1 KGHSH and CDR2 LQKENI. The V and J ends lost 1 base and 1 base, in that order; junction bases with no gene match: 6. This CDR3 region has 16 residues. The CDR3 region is CASSPRKGGVQETQYF. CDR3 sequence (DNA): TGTGCCAGCTCACCACGAAAGGGAGGGGTCCAAGAGACCCAGTACTTC.

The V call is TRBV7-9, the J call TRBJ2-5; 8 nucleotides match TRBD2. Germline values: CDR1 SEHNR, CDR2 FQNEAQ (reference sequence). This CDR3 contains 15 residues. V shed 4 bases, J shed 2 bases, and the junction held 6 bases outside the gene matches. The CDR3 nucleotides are TGTGCCAGCAGCTCTGGAAGCGGGGGTCAAGAGACCCAGTACTTC. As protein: CASSSGSGGQETQYF. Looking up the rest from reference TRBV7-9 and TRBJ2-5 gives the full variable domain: DTGVSQNPRHKITKRGQNVTFRCDPISEHNRLYWYRQTLGQGPEFLTYFQNEAQLEKSRLLSDRFSAERPKGSFSTLEIQRTEQGDSAMYLCASSSGSGGQETQYFGPGTRLLVL.

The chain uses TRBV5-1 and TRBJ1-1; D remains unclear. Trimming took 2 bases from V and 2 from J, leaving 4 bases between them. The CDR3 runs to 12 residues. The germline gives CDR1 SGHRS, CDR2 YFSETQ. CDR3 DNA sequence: TGCGCCAGCAGCTTACTAAACACTGAAGCTTTCTTT. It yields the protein CASSLLNTEAFF.

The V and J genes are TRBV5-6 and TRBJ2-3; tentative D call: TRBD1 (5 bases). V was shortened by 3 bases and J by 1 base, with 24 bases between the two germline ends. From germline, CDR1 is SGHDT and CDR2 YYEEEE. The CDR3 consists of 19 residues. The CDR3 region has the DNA TGTGCCAGCAGCTCCCTTGGGTCCGCAGGGCAATTCGGCACAGATACGCAGTATTTT. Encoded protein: CASSSLGSAGQFGTDTQYF.

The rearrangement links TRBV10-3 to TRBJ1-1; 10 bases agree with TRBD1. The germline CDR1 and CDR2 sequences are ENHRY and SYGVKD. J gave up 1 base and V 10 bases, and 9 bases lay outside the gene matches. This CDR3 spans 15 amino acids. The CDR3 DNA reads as TGTGCCACTAAGACAGGGGGCCAACGGAACACTGAAGCTTTCTTT. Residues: CATKTGGQRNTEAFF.

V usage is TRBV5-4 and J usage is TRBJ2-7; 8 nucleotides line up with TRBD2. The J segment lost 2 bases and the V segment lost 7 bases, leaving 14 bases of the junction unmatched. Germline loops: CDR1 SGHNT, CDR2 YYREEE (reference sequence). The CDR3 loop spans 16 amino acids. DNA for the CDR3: TGTGCCAGCGCCCTAGGAACGGGAGGGACTACCTACGAGCAGTACTTC. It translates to CASALGTGGTTYEQYF.

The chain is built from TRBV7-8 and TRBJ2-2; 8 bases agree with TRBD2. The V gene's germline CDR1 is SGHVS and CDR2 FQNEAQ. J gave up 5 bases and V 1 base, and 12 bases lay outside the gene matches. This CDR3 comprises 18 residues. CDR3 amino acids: CASSLVFRGLVWTGELFF. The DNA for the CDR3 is TGTGCCAGCAGCTTAGTTTTTAGGGGACTAGTATGGACCGGGGAGCTGTTTTTT.

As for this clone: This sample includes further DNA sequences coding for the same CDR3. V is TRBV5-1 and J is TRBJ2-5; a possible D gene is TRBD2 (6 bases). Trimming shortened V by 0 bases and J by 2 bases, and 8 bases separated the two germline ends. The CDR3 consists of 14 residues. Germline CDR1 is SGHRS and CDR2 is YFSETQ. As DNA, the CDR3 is TGCGCCAGCAGCTTGGGGGGGGTACAAGAGACCCAGTACTTC. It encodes CASSLGGVQETQYF.

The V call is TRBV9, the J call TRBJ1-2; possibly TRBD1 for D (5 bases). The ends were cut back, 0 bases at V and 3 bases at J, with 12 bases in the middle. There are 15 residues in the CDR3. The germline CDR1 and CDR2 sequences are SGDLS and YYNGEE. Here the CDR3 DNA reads TGTGCCAGCAGCGTAGCACAGGCGGCGGACTATGGCTACACCTTC. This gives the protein CASSVAQAADYGYTF.

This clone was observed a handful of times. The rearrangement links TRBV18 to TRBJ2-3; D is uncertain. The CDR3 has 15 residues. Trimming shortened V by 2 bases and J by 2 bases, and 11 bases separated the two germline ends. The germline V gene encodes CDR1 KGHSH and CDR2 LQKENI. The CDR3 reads CASSPSIQYTDTQYF. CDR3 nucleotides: TGTGCCAGCTCACCATCGATACAGTACACAGATACGCAGTATTTT.